The rows below give T cell receptor beta chains drawn from one sample of a study of T cell repertoires in cytomegalovirus infection. For these TCRs, the target antigens are not known. TCRdb re-called the reads with MiXCR, one entry per CDR3 protein. In the table there are about a million distinct CDR3 sequences, around 32% of which are singletons. The sequencing here drew on cultured CD8+ T cells from PBMCs, taken from culture after CMV antigen stimulation. Receptors were obtained from a human donor in good health (CMV status not recorded). Some clones in this sample may be carry-over from other donors' samples. Each CDR3 is given with its conserved first and last residue. A D gene is named only where the DNA matches it firmly. Size tells how often a clone was seen (once, few, many) or the class of an expanded clone, and some rows leave it out.

d_gene: NA; j_gene: TRBJ2-3; abundance: many; v_gene: TRBV6-1; CDR3aa: CASSEIRGTASTDTQYF; CDR3nt: TGTGCCAGCAGTGAAATAAGAGGGACGGCTAGCACAGATACGCAGTATTTT
d_gene: NA; j_gene: TRBJ1-1; abundance: NA; v_gene: TRBV7-9; CDR3aa: CASSPQRADTEAFF; CDR3nt: TGTGCCAGCAGCCCTCAAAGGGCGGACACTGAAGCTTTCTTT
d_gene: NA; j_gene: TRBJ2-1; abundance: NA; v_gene: TRBV10-3; CDR3aa: CAISESWGAVNNEQFF; CDR3nt: TGTGCCATCAGTGAGTCGTGGGGCGCGGTGAACAATGAGCAGTTCTTC
d_gene: NA; j_gene: TRBJ1-1; abundance: NA; v_gene: TRBV15; CDR3aa: CATSRAVNTEAFF; CDR3nt: TGTGCCACCAGCAGAGCCGTGAACACTGAAGCTTTCTTT
d_gene: NA; j_gene: TRBJ1-2; abundance: NA; v_gene: TRBV7-9; CDR3aa: CASSLERRGNYGYTF; CDR3nt: TGTGCCAGCAGCTTAGAGAGGAGGGGAAACTATGGCTACACCTTC
d_gene: NA; j_gene: TRBJ1-5; abundance: NA; v_gene: TRBV15; CDR3aa: CATSREGGFNQPQHF; CDR3nt: TGTGCCACCAGCAGAGAGGGGGGGTTCAATCAGCCCCAGCATTTT
d_gene: TRBD1; j_gene: TRBJ1-6; abundance: NA; v_gene: TRBV6-2/TRBV6-3; CDR3aa: CASSYSHRGTNSPLHF; CDR3nt: TGTGCCAGCAGTTACTCTCACAGGGGAACGAATTCACCCCTCCACTTT
d_gene: NA; j_gene: TRBJ2-3; abundance: NA; v_gene: TRBV27; CDR3aa: CASSLTGQEDTQYF; CDR3nt: TGTGCCAGCAGTTTAACGGGGCAGGAAGATACGCAGTATTTT
d_gene: TRBD1; j_gene: TRBJ1-2; abundance: NA; v_gene: TRBV27; CDR3aa: CASSRQGKYYGYTF; CDR3nt: TGTGCCAGCAGTCGACAGGGCAAATACTATGGCTACACCTTC
d_gene: TRBD1; j_gene: TRBJ1-2; abundance: NA; v_gene: TRBV19; CDR3aa: CASTPGQGADGYTF; CDR3nt: TGTGCCAGTACCCCAGGACAGGGGGCGGATGGCTACACCTTC
d_gene: NA; j_gene: TRBJ1-1; abundance: NA; v_gene: TRBV6-6; CDR3aa: CASSYYTGPNTEAFF; CDR3nt: TGTGCCAGCAGCTATTACACAGGGCCGAACACTGAAGCTTTCTTT
d_gene: TRBD1; j_gene: TRBJ2-2; abundance: few; v_gene: TRBV12-3/TRBV12-4; CDR3aa: CASSFRTGVGGGELFF; CDR3nt: TGTGCCAGCAGTTTTAGGACAGGGGTTGGAGGCGGGGAGCTGTTTTTT
d_gene: NA; j_gene: TRBJ1-2; abundance: NA; v_gene: TRBV27; CDR3aa: CASRLTGSSYGYTF; CDR3nt: TGTGCCAGCAGACTGACAGGCAGTAGCTATGGCTACACCTTC
d_gene: NA; j_gene: TRBJ1-1; abundance: NA; v_gene: TRBV15; CDR3aa: CATSRDRLLNTEAFF; CDR3nt: TGTGCCACCAGCAGAGATCGACTACTAAACACTGAAGCTTTCTTT
d_gene: NA; j_gene: TRBJ1-2; abundance: few; v_gene: TRBV19; CDR3aa: CASSIDAGADGYTF; CDR3nt: TGTGCCAGTAGTATAGATGCAGGGGCAGATGGCTACACCTTC
d_gene: NA; j_gene: TRBJ2-3; abundance: few; v_gene: TRBV4-2; CDR3aa: CASSQKGVTEIFTDTQYF; CDR3nt: TGTGCCAGCAGCCAAAAAGGGGTAACAGAAATATTCACAGATACGCAGTATTTT
d_gene: NA; j_gene: TRBJ2-1; abundance: NA; v_gene: TRBV4-1; CDR3aa: CASSQEDQGHNEQFF; CDR3nt: TGCGCCAGCAGCCAAGAGGACCAGGGTCACAATGAGCAGTTCTTC
d_gene: TRBD1; j_gene: TRBJ1-5; abundance: many; v_gene: TRBV18; CDR3aa: CASSLLDRDQPQHF; CDR3nt: TGTGCCAGCTCACTACTGGACAGGGACCAGCCCCAGCATTTT
d_gene: TRBD1; j_gene: TRBJ1-2; abundance: NA; v_gene: TRBV12-3/TRBV12-4; CDR3aa: CASSFDRENYGYTF; CDR3nt: TGTGCCAGCAGTTTTGACAGGGAAAACTATGGCTACACCTTC
d_gene: NA; j_gene: TRBJ1-1; abundance: many; v_gene: TRBV7-6; CDR3aa: CASSLGTGYLNTEAFF; CDR3nt: TGTGCCAGCAGCTTAGGAACAGGGTATCTGAACACTGAAGCTTTCTTT
d_gene: NA; j_gene: TRBJ1-6; abundance: NA; v_gene: TRBV7-2; CDR3aa: CASSPPASGGSLHF; CDR3nt: TGTGCCAGCAGCCCCCCAGCATCCGGGGGATCCCTCCACTTT
d_gene: NA; j_gene: TRBJ1-2; abundance: NA; v_gene: TRBV7-9; CDR3aa: CASSPPEEIGYTF; CDR3nt: TGTGCCAGCAGCCCCCCTGAGGAGATTGGCTACACCTTC
d_gene: NA; j_gene: TRBJ2-7; abundance: NA; v_gene: TRBV19; CDR3aa: CASSIDKGTRREQYF; CDR3nt: TGTGCCAGTAGTATAGATAAGGGGACCCGTCGCGAGCAGTACTTC
d_gene: TRBD2; j_gene: TRBJ2-1; abundance: NA; v_gene: TRBV14; CDR3aa: CASSHPPLADISSYNEQFF; CDR3nt: TGTGCCAGCAGCCACCCGCCACTAGCGGATATAAGCTCCTACAATGAGCAGTTCTTC
d_gene: NA; j_gene: TRBJ2-5; abundance: NA; v_gene: TRBV10-1; CDR3aa: CASSEGPWRSGETQYF; CDR3nt: TGCGCCAGCAGTGAGGGCCCATGGCGTTCCGGGGAGACCCAGTACTTC
d_gene: NA; j_gene: TRBJ2-5; abundance: few; v_gene: TRBV6-5; CDR3aa: CASSYSKRQETQYF; CDR3nt: TGTGCCAGCAGTTACTCGAAAAGGCAAGAGACCCAGTACTTC
d_gene: TRBD2; j_gene: TRBJ2-2; abundance: few; v_gene: TRBV9; CDR3aa: CASRGGGDTGELFF; CDR3nt: TGTGCCAGCAGAGGCGGGGGGGACACCGGGGAGCTGTTTTTT
d_gene: TRBD2; j_gene: TRBJ2-1; abundance: NA; v_gene: TRBV6-2/TRBV6-3; CDR3aa: CASSYSPSGGPLTYNEQFF; CDR3nt: TGTGCCAGCAGTTACTCGCCTAGCGGGGGGCCACTGACCTACAATGAGCAGTTCTTC
d_gene: TRBD1; j_gene: TRBJ1-1; abundance: few; v_gene: TRBV14; CDR3aa: CASSQNQGAYTEAFF; CDR3nt: TGTGCCAGCAGCCAAAACCAGGGGGCCTACACTGAAGCTTTCTTT
d_gene: NA; j_gene: TRBJ2-1; abundance: once; v_gene: TRBV4-1; CDR3aa: CASSQDQKKRVDNEQFF; CDR3nt: TGCGCCAGCAGCCAAGATCAAAAAAAGAGGGTTGACAATGAGCAGTTCTTC
d_gene: NA; j_gene: TRBJ2-1; abundance: NA; v_gene: TRBV27; CDR3aa: CASSPAWEEQFF; CDR3nt: TGTGCCAGCAGTCCCGCCTGGGAGGAGCAGTTCTTC
d_gene: NA; j_gene: TRBJ1-2; abundance: few; v_gene: TRBV7-9; CDR3aa: CASSLAGGGRKDGYTF; CDR3nt: TGTGCCAGCAGCTTAGCAGGTGGGGGACGAAAGGACGGCTACACCTTC
d_gene: NA; j_gene: TRBJ2-5; abundance: many; v_gene: TRBV6-1; CDR3aa: CASSEGVQLGETQYF; CDR3nt: TGTGCCAGCAGTGAAGGAGTCCAGCTTGGAGAGACCCAGTACTTC
d_gene: NA; j_gene: TRBJ2-1; abundance: NA; v_gene: TRBV27; CDR3aa: CASSFLREHNEQFF; CDR3nt: TGTGCCAGCAGTTTTCTGCGGGAACACAATGAGCAGTTCTTC
d_gene: NA; j_gene: TRBJ1-2; abundance: few; v_gene: TRBV27; CDR3aa: CASSRTRTWDGYTF; CDR3nt: TGTGCCAGCAGCCGCACCCGGACCTGGGATGGCTACACCTTC
d_gene: NA; j_gene: TRBJ1-2; abundance: NA; v_gene: TRBV4-1; CDR3aa: CASSQVEQGLDGYTF; CDR3nt: TGCGCCAGCAGCCAGGTAGAACAGGGTCTCGATGGCTACACCTTC
d_gene: NA; j_gene: TRBJ2-1; abundance: few; v_gene: TRBV5-1; CDR3aa: CASSPWGSTPRGDNEQFF; CDR3nt: TGCGCCAGCAGCCCTTGGGGCAGTACGCCCCGCGGGGACAATGAGCAGTTCTTC
d_gene: NA; j_gene: TRBJ2-3; abundance: NA; v_gene: TRBV27; CDR3aa: CASSLYYRTDTQYF; CDR3nt: TGTGCCAGCAGTTTATACTATCGCACAGATACGCAGTATTTT
d_gene: NA; j_gene: TRBJ1-5; abundance: many; v_gene: TRBV12-3/TRBV12-4; CDR3aa: CASSFNGGNQPQHF; CDR3nt: TGTGCCAGCAGTTTTAACGGAGGCAATCAGCCCCAGCATTTT
d_gene: NA; j_gene: TRBJ1-5; abundance: few; v_gene: TRBV4-1; CDR3aa: CASSQATVGDQPQHF; CDR3nt: TGCGCCAGCAGCCAAGCGACAGTGGGCGATCAGCCCCAGCATTTT
d_gene: NA; j_gene: TRBJ1-6; abundance: few; v_gene: TRBV2; CDR3aa: CASRGTGTNSPLHF; CDR3nt: TGTGCCAGCAGGGGGACTGGGACCAATTCACCCCTCCACTTT
d_gene: NA; j_gene: TRBJ1-5; abundance: NA; v_gene: TRBV19; CDR3aa: CASSDTDNQPQHF; CDR3nt: TGTGCCAGTAGTGATACTGACAATCAGCCCCAGCATTTT
d_gene: TRBD1; j_gene: TRBJ1-5; abundance: few; v_gene: TRBV18; CDR3aa: CASSRTGGEVNQPQHF; CDR3nt: TGTGCCAGCTCAAGGACAGGGGGCGAGGTCAATCAGCCCCAGCATTTT
d_gene: TRBD1; j_gene: TRBJ1-5; abundance: NA; v_gene: TRBV15; CDR3aa: CATTQTGDPDQPQHF; CDR3nt: TGTGCCACCACACAGACAGGGGACCCAGATCAGCCCCAGCATTTT
d_gene: TRBD1; j_gene: TRBJ1-1; abundance: NA; v_gene: TRBV6-5; CDR3aa: CASSYTGDREAFF; CDR3nt: TGTGCCAGCAGTTACACAGGGGATCGTGAAGCTTTCTTT